The sequence of this T cell receptor beta chain was determined in a study of T cells after yellow fever vaccination. Study-level results: From the bulk population, abundant clonotypes could contaminate and appear within FACS-sorted repertoires.

A process of 5'RACE template switching, which added a universal primer site and UMIs, was used to make TCR cDNA. From the 5' RACE reads, TCRdb called clonotypes with MiXCR, one entry per CDR3 protein. Of approximately 140,000 distinct CDR3 sequences in the sample, 7% to 9% were seen once. Germline CDR1 and CDR2: DFQATT and SNEGSKA (reference sequence). The J segment lost 5 bases and the V segment lost 1 base, leaving 6 bases of the junction unmatched. The CDR3 is 14 residues long. This clonotype was observed many times. Its antigen remains unidentified. The TCR sequence derives from a man younger than 40 who received the YFV17D yellow fever vaccine. Sample: CD4+ T cells sorted from PBMCs, taken 5 days after the yellow fever booster vaccination. The chain carries TRBV20-1 and TRBJ2-3; 7 bases are a match to TRBD2. CDR3: CSARGAGAKDTQYF. CDR3 coding DNA: TGCAGTGCTAGAGGGGCGGGAGCAAAAGATACGCAGTATTTT.